This record covers a single T cell receptor (beta chain). This sample stems from a study of blood T cell repertoires in COVID-19. Background on the study: Samples representing acute and convalescent COVID-19 were sourced from the United States, Italy and Spain. Sources were T cells, B-cell-depleted T cells, or PBMCs; the material itself was cDNA or gDNA.

The CDR3 runs to 15 residues. Germline values: CDR1 MDHEN, CDR2 SYDVKM. The V end lost 3 bases, the J end lost 5 bases, and 16 bases lay between the germline ends. Seattle enrolled patients during active infection and tracked them longitudinally. Under the authors' procedure: Reference gene primers were amplified, and this amplification served to estimate nucleated cell counts. Only in-frame clones appear in the TCRdb table, and some are missing; sequencing was by immunoSEQ multiplex PCR. From that table come the V and J calls and clone size; the DNA was used to work out D and trimming. The sample lists fewer than 700,000 clones, 85% to 90% seen once, with roughly 8% in the top ten.

The receptor's source is a woman between 45 and 65 years old with COVID-19, enrolled during active disease. The sequenced sample was peripheral blood. The chain couples TRBV28 to TRBJ2-5; D is unclear. The CDR3: CASSLNGFDGETQYF. The DNA of the CDR3 is TGTGCCAGCAGTTTGAACGGGTTCGATGGGGAGACCCAGTACTTC.